Sequencing of this T cell receptor beta chain was carried out in a study of T-cell memory formation after mild COVID-19. Germline assignment: CDR1 LNHNV and CDR2 YYDKDF (reference sequence). This CDR3 contains 13 residues. The V gene lost 2 bases and the J gene lost 4 bases, with 8 bases spanning the gap. Overall study results and limits: CD4+ contracting clones were found mainly in CM and EM, and CD8+ ones in EMRA. Researchers found some responding clones in pre-infection memory, a sign that cross-reactive memory joined.

Note on this clonotype: Its matching antigen is unknown.

One entry per CDR3 protein results from TCRdb running MiXCR on the 5' RACE reads. The sample includes fewer than 450,000 distinct CDR3 sequences, 24% of them seen just once. The chain recombines TRBV15 with TRBJ1-2; unclear D gene. Sequencing was carried out using PBMCs or a T cell subset sorted from them (not recorded which). The receptor was isolated from an adult woman who had mild COVID-19 (a few samples of this study predate the infection). Cell type and time point are not known. The CDR3 reads CATSRPGSYGYTF. The CDR3 nucleotides read TGTGCCACCAGCAGACCGGGATCCTATGGCTACACCTTC.